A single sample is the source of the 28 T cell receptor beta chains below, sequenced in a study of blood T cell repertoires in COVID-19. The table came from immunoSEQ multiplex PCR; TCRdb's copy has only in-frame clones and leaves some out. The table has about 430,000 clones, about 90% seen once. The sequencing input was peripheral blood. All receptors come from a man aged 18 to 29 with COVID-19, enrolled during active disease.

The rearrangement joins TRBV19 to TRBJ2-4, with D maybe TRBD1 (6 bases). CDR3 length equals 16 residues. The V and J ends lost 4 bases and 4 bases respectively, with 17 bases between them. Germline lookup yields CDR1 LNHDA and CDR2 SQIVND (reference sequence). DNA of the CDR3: TGTGCCAGTAGTAGAACCAACAGGGAAATAAAAAACATTCAGTACTTC. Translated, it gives CASSRTNREIKNIQYF.

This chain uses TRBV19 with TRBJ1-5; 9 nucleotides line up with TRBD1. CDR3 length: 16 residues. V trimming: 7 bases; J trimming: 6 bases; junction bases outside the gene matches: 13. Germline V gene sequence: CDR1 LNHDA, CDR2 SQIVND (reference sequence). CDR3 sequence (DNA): TGTGCCAGTATGGAGCATGGACAGGGGTATTTTCAGCCCCAGCATTTT. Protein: CASMEHGQGYFQPQHF.

CDR3: CASSPRNGTYNEQFF. CDR3 DNA sequence: TGTGCCAGCAGCCCAAGAAACGGGACCTACAATGAGCAGTTCTTC. The V call is TRBV4-2, the J call TRBJ2-1; TRBD2 might be the D (5 bases). CDR1 is LGHNA and CDR2 is YNFKEQ in the germline V gene. Trimming shortened V by 4 bases and J by 2 bases, and 12 bases separated the two germline ends. The CDR3 loop spans 15 amino acids.

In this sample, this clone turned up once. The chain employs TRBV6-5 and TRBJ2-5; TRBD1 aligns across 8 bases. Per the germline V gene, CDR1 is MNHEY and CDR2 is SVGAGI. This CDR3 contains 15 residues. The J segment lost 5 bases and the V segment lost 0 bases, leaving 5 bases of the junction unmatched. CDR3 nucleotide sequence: TGTGCCAGCAGTTACTCGCCAGGGGGCAGTGAGACCCAGTACTTC. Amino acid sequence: CASSYSPGGSETQYF.

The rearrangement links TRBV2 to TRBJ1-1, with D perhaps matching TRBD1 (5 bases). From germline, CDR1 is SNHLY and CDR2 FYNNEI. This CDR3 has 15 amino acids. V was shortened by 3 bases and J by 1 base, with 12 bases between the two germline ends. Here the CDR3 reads CASSDRGRKNTEAFF. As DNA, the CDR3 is TGTGCCAGCAGTGATAGGGGCAGGAAGAACACTGAAGCTTTCTTT.

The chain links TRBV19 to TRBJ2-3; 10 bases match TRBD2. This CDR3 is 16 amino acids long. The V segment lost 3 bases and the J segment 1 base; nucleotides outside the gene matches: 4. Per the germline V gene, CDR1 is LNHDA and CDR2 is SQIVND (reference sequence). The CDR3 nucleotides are TGTGCCAGTAGTATGGGCGGGACTAGCGGCACAGATACGCAGTATTTT. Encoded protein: CASSMGGTSGTDTQYF. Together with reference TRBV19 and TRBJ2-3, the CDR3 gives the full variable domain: DGGITQSPKYLFRKEGQNVTLSCEQNLNHDAMYWYRQDPGQGLRLIYYSQIVNDFQKGDIAEGYSVSREKKESFPLTVTSAQKNPTAFYLCASSMGGTSGTDTQYFGPGTRLTVL.

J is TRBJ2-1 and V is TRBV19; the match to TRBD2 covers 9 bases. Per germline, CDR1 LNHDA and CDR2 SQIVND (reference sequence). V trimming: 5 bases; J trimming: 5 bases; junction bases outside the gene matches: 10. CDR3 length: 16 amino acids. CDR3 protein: CASSPTTSGIDNEQFF. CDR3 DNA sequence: TGTGCCAGTAGTCCAACGACTAGCGGAATTGACAATGAGCAGTTCTTC.

The CDR3 spells CASSRGGSGGSFSYNEQFF. The CDR3 DNA sequence: TGTGCCAGCAGCCGGGGGGGCAGCGGGGGCTCTTTCTCCTACAATGAGCAGTTCTTC. This chain uses TRBV11-3 with TRBJ2-1; TRBD2 aligns across 8 bases. The V gene's germline CDR1 is SGHNT and CDR2 YENEEA. The CDR3 runs to 19 residues. Trimming cost V 5 bases and J 0 bases; bases outside gene matches: 15.

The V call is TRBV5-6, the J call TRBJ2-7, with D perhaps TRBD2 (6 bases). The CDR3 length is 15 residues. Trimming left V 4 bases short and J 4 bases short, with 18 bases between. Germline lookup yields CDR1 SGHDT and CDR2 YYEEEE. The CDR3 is CASSLTGGEGYEQYF. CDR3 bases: TGTGCCAGCAGCCTAACTGGCGGGGAAGGGTACGAGCAGTACTTC.

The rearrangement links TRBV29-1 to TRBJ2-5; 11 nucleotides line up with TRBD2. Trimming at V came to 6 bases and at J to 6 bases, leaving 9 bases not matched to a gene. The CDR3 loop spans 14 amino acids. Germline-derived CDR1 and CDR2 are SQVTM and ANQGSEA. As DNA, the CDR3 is TGCAGCGTATTAGGAACTAGCGGGAGAAAGACCCAGTACTTC. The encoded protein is CSVLGTSGRKTQYF.

In DNA form, the CDR3 reads TGCGCCAGCAGCGGAACTAGCGGAAGCACAGATACGCAGTATTTT. Its translation is CASSGTSGSTDTQYF. The rearrangement uses TRBV5-1 and TRBJ2-3; 8 positions agree with TRBD2. This CDR3 is built from 15 residues. In germline, CDR1 is SGHRS, CDR2 YFSETQ. V was clipped by 4 bases and J by 0 bases; unmatched bases: 4. The full variable domain, rest sourced from reference TRBV5-1 and TRBJ2-3, is KAGVTQTPRYLIKTRGQQVTLSCSPISGHRSVSWYQQTPGQGLQFLFEYFSETQRNKGNFPGRFSGRQFSNSRSEMNVSTLELGDSALYLCASSGTSGSTDTQYFGPGTRLTVL.

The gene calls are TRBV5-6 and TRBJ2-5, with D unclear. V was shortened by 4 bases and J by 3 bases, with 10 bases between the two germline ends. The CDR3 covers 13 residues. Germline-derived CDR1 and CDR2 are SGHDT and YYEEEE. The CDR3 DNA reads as TGTGCCAGCAGCCTTTTCGAGGAAGAGACCCAGTACTTC. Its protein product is CASSLFEEETQYF. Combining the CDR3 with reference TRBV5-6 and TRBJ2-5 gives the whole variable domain DAGVTQSPTHLIKTRGQQVTLRCSPKSGHDTVSWYQQALGQGPQFIFQYYEEEERQRGNFPDRFSGHQFPNYSSELNVNALLLGDSALYLCASSLFEEETQYFGPGTRLLVL.

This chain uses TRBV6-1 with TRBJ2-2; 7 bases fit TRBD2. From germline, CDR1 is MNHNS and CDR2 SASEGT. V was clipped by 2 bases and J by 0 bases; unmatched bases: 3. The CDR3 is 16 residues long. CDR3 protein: CASSEWGGPNTGELFF. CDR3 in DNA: TGTGCCAGCAGTGAATGGGGGGGTCCGAACACCGGGGAGCTGTTTTTT.

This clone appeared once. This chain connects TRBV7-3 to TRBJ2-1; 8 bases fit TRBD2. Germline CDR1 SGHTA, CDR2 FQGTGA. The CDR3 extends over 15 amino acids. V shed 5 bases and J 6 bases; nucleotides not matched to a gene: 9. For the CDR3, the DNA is TGTGCCAGCAGCCGCAGTACTAGCGGATCCAATGAGCAGTTCTTC. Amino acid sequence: CASSRSTSGSNEQFF.

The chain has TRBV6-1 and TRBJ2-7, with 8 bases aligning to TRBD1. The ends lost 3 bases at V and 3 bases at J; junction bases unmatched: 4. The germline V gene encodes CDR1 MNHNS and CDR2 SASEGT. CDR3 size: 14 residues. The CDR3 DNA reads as TGTGCCAGCAGTGAGAGGACAGGGAACTACGAGCAGTACTTC. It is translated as CASSERTGNYEQYF.

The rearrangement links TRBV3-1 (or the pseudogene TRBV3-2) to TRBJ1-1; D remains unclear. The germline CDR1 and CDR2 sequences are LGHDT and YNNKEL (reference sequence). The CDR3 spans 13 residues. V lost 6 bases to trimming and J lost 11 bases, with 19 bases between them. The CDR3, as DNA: TGTGCCAGCAGTCGAACCACTGACCCGGGTGCTTTCTTT. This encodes CASSRTTDPGAFF.

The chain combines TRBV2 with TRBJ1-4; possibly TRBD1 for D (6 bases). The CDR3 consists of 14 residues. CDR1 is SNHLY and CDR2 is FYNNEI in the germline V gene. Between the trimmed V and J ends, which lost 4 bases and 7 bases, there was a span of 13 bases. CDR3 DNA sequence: TGTGCCAGCAGTGCGGGCAGGGGAAGTGAAAAACTGTTTTTT. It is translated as CASSAGRGSEKLFF. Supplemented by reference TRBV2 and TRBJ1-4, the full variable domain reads EPEVTQTPSHQVTQMGQEVILRCVPISNHLYFYWYRQILGQKVEFLVSFYNNEISEKSEIFDDQFSVERPDGSNFTLKIRSTKLEDSAMYFCASSAGRGSEKLFFGSGTQLSVL.

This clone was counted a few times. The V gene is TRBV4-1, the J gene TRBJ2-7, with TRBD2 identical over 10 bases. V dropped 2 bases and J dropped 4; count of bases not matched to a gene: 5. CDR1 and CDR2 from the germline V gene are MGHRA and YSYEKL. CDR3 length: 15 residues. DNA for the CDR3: TGCGCCAGCAGCCAAAGAAGCGGGGGGGCGTACGAGCAGTACTTC. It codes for CASSQRSGGAYEQYF.

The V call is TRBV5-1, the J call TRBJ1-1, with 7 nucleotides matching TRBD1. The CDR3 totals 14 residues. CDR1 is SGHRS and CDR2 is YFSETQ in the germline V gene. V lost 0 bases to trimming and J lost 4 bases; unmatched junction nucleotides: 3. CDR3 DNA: TGCGCCAGCAGCTTGGGACAGGGCATCACTGAAGCTTTCTTT. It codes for CASSLGQGITEAFF.

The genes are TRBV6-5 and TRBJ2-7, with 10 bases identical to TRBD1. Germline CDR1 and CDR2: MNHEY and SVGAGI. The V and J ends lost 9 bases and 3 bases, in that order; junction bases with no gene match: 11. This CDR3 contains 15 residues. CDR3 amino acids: CASRNQGQGFYEQYF. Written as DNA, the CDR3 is TGTGCCAGTCGAAATCAGGGACAGGGGTTCTACGAGCAGTACTTC.

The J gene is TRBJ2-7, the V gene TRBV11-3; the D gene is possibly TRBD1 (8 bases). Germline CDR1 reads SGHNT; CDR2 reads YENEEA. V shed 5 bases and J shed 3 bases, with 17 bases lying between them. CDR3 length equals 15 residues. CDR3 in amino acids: CASSPGGGQDYEQYF. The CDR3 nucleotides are TGTGCCAGCAGCCCCGGCGGGGGACAGGACTACGAGCAGTACTTC.

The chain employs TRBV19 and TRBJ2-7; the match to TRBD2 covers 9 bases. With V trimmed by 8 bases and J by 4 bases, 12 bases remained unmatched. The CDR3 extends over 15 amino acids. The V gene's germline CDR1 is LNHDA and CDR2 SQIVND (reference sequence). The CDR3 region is CASRRRGLAYYEQYF. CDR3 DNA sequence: TGTGCCAGTCGACGGAGGGGACTAGCTTATTACGAGCAGTACTTC.

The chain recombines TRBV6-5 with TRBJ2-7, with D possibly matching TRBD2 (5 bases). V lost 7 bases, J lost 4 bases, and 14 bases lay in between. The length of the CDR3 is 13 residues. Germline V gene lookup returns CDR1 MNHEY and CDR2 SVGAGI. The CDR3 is CASTQHGEYEQYF. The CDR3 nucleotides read TGTGCCAGCACACAACACGGGGAGTACGAGCAGTACTTC.

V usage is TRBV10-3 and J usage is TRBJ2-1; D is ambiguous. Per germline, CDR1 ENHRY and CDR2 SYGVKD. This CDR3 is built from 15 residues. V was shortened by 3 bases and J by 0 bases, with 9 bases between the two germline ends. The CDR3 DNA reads TGTGCCATCAGTGATGGCACCCCCTCCTACAATGAGCAGTTCTTC. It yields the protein CAISDGTPSYNEQFF.

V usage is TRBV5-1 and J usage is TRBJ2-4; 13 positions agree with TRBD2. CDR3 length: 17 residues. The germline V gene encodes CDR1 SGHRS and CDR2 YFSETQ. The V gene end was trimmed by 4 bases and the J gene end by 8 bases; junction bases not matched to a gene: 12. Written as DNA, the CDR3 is TGCGCCAGCAGCCCCTGGACTAGCGGGGGCCGTTTGGACATTCAGTACTTC. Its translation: CASSPWTSGGRLDIQYF.

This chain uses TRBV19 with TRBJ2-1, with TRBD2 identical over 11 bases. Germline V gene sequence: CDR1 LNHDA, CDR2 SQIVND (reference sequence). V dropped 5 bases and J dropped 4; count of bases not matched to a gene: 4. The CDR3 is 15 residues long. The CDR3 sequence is CASSSSGGTYNEQFF. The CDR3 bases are TGTGCCAGTAGTTCTAGCGGGGGGACGTACAATGAGCAGTTCTTC.

This CDR3 is CASSEAGSGNTIYF. The CDR3 DNA is TGCGCCAGCAGCGAGGCCGGGTCTGGAAACACCATATATTTT. The chain has TRBV5-1 and TRBJ1-3; D unresolved. The germline CDR1 and CDR2 sequences are SGHRS and YFSETQ. This CDR3 comprises 14 residues. Trimming removed 4 bases from V and 1 base from J, with 9 bases in between.

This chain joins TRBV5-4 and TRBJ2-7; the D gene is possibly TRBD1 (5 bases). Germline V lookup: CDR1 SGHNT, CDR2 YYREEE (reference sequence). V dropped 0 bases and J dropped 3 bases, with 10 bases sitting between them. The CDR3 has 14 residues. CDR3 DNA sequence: TGTGCCAGCAGCTTGGGCTGGGGCGTCTACGAGCAGTACTTC. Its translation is CASSLGWGVYEQYF.